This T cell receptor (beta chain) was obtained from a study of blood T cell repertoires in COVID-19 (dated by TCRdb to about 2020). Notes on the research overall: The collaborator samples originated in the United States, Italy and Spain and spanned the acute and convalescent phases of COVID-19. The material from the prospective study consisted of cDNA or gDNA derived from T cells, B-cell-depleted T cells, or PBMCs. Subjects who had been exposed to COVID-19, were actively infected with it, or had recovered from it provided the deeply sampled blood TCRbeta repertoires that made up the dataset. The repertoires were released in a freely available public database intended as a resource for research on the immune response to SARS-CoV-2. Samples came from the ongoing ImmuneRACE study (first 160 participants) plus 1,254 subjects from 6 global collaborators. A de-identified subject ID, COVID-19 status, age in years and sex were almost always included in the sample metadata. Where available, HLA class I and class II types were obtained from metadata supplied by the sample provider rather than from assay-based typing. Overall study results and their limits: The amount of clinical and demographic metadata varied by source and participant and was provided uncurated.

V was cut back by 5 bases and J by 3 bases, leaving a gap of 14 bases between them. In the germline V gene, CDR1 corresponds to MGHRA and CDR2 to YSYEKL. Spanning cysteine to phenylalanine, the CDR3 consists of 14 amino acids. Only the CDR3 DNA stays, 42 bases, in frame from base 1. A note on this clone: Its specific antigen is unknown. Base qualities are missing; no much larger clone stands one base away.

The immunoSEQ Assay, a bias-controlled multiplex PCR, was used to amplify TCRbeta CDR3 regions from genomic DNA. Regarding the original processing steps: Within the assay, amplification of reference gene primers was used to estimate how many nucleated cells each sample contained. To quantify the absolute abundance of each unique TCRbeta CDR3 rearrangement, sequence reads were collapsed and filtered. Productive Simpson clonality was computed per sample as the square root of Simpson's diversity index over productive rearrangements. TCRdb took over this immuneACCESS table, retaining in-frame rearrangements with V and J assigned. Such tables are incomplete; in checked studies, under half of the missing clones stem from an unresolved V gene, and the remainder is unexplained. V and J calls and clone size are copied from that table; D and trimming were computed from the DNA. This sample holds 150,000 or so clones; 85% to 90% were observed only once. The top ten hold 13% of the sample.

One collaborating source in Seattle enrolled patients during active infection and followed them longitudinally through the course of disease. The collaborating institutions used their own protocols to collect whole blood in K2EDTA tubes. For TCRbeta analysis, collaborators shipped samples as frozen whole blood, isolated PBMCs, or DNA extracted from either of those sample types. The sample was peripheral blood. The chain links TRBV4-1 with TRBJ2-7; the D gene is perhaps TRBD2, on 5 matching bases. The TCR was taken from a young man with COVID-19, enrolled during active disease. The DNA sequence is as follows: TGCGCCAGCAGCAAGGACCTTGGGAGCTACGAGCAGTACTTC. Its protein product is CASSKDLGSYEQYF.